Sequencing of this T cell receptor beta chain was carried out in a study of T cells in Graves' hyperthyroidism and ophthalmopathy. Broader study findings: In validation, the model predicted ophthalmopathy. These predictions came a median about 6.5 months before onset.

Researchers took RNA transcripts and amplified the TCR beta CDR3 regions from them. The HTBI primer set was used in a first-round RT-PCR of the TCR CDR3. TCRdb reprocessed the multiplex PCR reads via MiXCR and lists one record per CDR3 protein. The sample comprises 600,000 or so distinct CDR3 sequences, roughly 16% of which are singletons, and 3.8% rests with the top ten. CDR3 length: 14 amino acids. Germline V gene data show CDR1 as SGHRS and CDR2 as YFSETQ. The germline V and J ends were trimmed by 4 bases and 2 bases, with 11 bases remaining between them. With regard to this clonotype: Its target is unknown.

Sequenced input: blood. This chain uses TRBV5-1 with TRBJ2-3, with a tentative D call TRBD2 (5 bases). The origin of this receptor is a woman aged 25 to 39 with Graves' hyperthyroidism. The CDR3 protein is CASSATGDTDTQYF. The CDR3 DNA reads TGCGCCAGCAGCGCAACCGGGGACACAGATACGCAGTATTTT.